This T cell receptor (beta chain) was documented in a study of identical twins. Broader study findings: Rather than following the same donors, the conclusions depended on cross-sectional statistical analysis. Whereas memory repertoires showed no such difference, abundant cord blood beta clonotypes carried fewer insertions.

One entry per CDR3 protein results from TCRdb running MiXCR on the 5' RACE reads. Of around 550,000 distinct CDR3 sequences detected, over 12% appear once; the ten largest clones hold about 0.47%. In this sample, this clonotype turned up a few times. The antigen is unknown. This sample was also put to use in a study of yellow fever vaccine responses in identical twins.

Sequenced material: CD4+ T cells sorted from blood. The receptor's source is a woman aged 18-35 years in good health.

The CDR3 DNA is TGCGCCAGCAGCTTGGGGGCCCTCACTAGGGCGCAGTTCTTC. Encoded protein: CASSLGALTRAQFF. This chain links TRBV5-1 with TRBJ2-1, with D possibly TRBD2 on 5 matching bases. Germline CDR1 and CDR2: SGHRS and YFSETQ. Trimming stripped 0 bases from V and 12 bases from J, with 16 bases between. The CDR3 is 14 residues long.